Here is one T cell receptor (beta chain) with its context. No antigen is known for it. PCR used 60 Vbeta primers and 13 Jbeta primers. In the authors' methods: Later work found 65 million to 100 million unique TCR beta chains, with some 11 million shared. The table came from immunoSEQ multiplex PCR; TCRdb's copy has only in-frame clones and leaves some out. V and J calls and clone size are as listed in that table; D and trimming were resolved from the DNA. Found here are 170,000 or so clones, approximately 81% of them singletons; the top ten hold 2% to 2.5%. This sample stems from a study of cytomegalovirus exposure and HLA in healthy donors. With V trimmed by 6 bases and J by 8 bases, 10 bases remained unmatched. Germline CDR1 is MNHEY and CDR2 is SMNVEV (reference sequence). This CDR3 comprises 14 residues. Findings and caveats of the study: From TCR beta sequences, most subjects' HLA-A and HLA-B alleles were reportedly predicted accurately. What a later analysis reportedly showed was that an Asian-associated ancestry cluster had fewer N-insertions than the approximately 720-donor mean. TCR beta V- and J-gene trimming was later associated with a missense DCLRE1C variant.

The sequenced sample was PBMCs. This clonotype was obtained from a woman aged 30 to 39 in good health and CMV-seronegative. This sequence joins TRBV27 and TRBJ1-2, with 9 bases fitting TRBD1. This CDR3 is CASRLTGGVKGYTF. DNA of the CDR3: TGTGCCAGCAGATTGACAGGGGGAGTGAAGGGCTACACCTTC.